These 12 T cell receptor beta chains came from one sample sequenced in a study of somatic mutations in cytotoxic T cells in rheumatoid arthritis. TCRdb keeps only in-frame clones here, not all; method: immunoSEQ multiplex PCR. This sample has about 10,000 clones, with about nine tenths found just once. The source material was CD4+ T cells sorted from blood. Receptor source: a young woman with rheumatoid arthritis.

This clone was counted between two and nine times. The rearrangement links TRBV27 to TRBJ1-5; D is unresolved. The ends were cut back, 5 bases at V and 8 bases at J, with 10 bases in the middle. The germline CDR1 and CDR2 sequences are MNHEY and SMNVEV (reference sequence). There are 12 residues in the CDR3. CDR3 DNA sequence: TGTGCCAGCAGTAGACACCGCGAGCCCCAGCATTTT. This encodes CASSRHREPQHF.

The V and J genes are TRBV28 and TRBJ2-5; the match to TRBD2 covers 9 bases. The CDR3 is 16 amino acids. The germline CDR1 and CDR2 sequences are MDHEN and SYDVKM. Trimming at V came to 6 bases and at J to 6 bases, leaving 14 bases not matched to a gene. For the CDR3, the DNA is TGTGCCAGCAGGGCATTTTGGACTAGCGATCCGAAGACCCAGTACTTC. It encodes CASRAFWTSDPKTQYF.

The chain combines TRBV9 with TRBJ1-2; the match to TRBD1 covers 8 bases. The CDR3 extends over 15 amino acids. Germline V lookup: CDR1 SGDLS, CDR2 YYNGEE. V was clipped by 0 bases and J by 7 bases; unmatched bases: 8. CDR3 residues: CASSVEGQVLGGYTF. CDR3 sequence (DNA): TGTGCCAGCAGCGTAGAGGGACAGGTTCTGGGTGGCTACACCTTC.

This chain connects TRBV7-2 to TRBJ2-1; 11 nucleotides line up with TRBD2. Per germline, CDR1 SGHTA and CDR2 FQGNSA. With V trimmed by 3 bases and J by 9 bases, 4 bases remained unmatched. The CDR3 contains 14 residues. DNA for the CDR3: TGTGCCAGCAGCTTTACTAGCGGGAGTGGTGAGCAGTTCTTC. This encodes CASSFTSGSGEQFF.

V usage is TRBV14 and J usage is TRBJ2-5; a possible D gene is TRBD1 (5 bases). Trimming stripped 4 bases from V and 5 bases from J, with 14 bases between. Germline V gene sequence: CDR1 SGHDN, CDR2 FVKESK. This CDR3 has 14 amino acids. CDR3 DNA sequence: TGTGCCAGCAGCCGCGGTGGGGCAGGGGAGACCCAGTACTTC. Translated, it gives CASSRGGAGETQYF.

This clone showed up just once. This CDR3 is CASSSLDRSPPNEQFF. The CDR3, as DNA: TGCGCCAGCAGCTCCTTGGACAGGAGCCCCCCCAATGAGCAGTTCTTC. The chain carries TRBV5-1 and TRBJ2-1; the match to TRBD1 covers 7 bases. Germline CDR1 is SGHRS and CDR2 is YFSETQ. This CDR3 region has 16 residues. Germline trimming cut 3 bases from V and 6 bases from J; bases unmatched to any gene: 12.

The chain joins TRBV29-1 to TRBJ1-5, with no clear D. V lost 4 bases, J lost 5 bases, and 12 bases lay in between. Germline CDR1 is SQVTM and CDR2 is ANQGSEA. This CDR3 is built from 13 residues. CDR3 nucleotides: TGCAGCGTTGGAACAGTGGAAGATCAGCCCCAGCATTTT. Translation: CSVGTVEDQPQHF.

The chain carries TRBV5-1 and TRBJ2-3; TRBD1 aligns across 10 bases. The CDR3 is 17 residues long. Looked up from germline, CDR1 is SGHRS and CDR2 is YFSETQ. The trim removed 3 bases at V and 2 bases at J, leaving 9 bases unmatched. This chain's CDR3 is CASSSAPGQGITDTQYF. The CDR3 nucleotides are TGCGCCAGCAGCTCCGCCCCGGGACAGGGGATCACAGATACGCAGTATTTT.

V gene TRBV6-6 combines with J gene TRBJ2-1; 9 bases agree with TRBD2. Germline V CDR1 and CDR2: MNHNY, SVGAGI (reference sequence). CDR3 length equals 15 residues. The V and J ends lost 2 bases and 10 bases, in that order; junction bases with no gene match: 9. CDR3 DNA: TGTGCCAGCAGTTACGGGATTAGCGGGAGCGTCGAGCAGTTCTTC. The encoded protein is CASSYGISGSVEQFF.

Written as DNA, the CDR3 is TGTGCCAGTACCGAGACATACACCGGGGAGCTGTTTTTT. It codes for CASTETYTGELFF. The genes are TRBV19 and TRBJ2-2; D unresolved. Per the germline V gene, CDR1 is LNHDA and CDR2 is SQIVND (reference sequence). The CDR3 contains 13 residues. Trimming took 7 bases from V and 3 from J, leaving 9 bases between them.

This clone has a single count. V usage is TRBV5-1 and J usage is TRBJ2-2; 7 bases match TRBD1. This CDR3 spans 14 amino acids. V lost 3 bases, J lost 3 bases, and 2 bases stayed unmatched. Germline V gene data show CDR1 as SGHRS and CDR2 as YFSETQ. CDR3 loop: CASSWDSYTGELFF. CDR3 DNA: TGCGCCAGCAGCTGGGACAGCTACACCGGGGAGCTGTTTTTT.

The chain links TRBV5-1 to TRBJ2-3; TRBD2 matches at 11 bases. This CDR3 is built from 16 residues. After removal of 0 bases from V and 3 bases from J, the junction contained 3 bases not matched to a gene. The germline gives CDR1 SGHRS, CDR2 YFSETQ. As DNA, the CDR3 is TGCGCCAGCAGCTTGGTAGCGGGGGGGCCTACAGATACGCAGTATTTT. This encodes CASSLVAGGPTDTQYF.